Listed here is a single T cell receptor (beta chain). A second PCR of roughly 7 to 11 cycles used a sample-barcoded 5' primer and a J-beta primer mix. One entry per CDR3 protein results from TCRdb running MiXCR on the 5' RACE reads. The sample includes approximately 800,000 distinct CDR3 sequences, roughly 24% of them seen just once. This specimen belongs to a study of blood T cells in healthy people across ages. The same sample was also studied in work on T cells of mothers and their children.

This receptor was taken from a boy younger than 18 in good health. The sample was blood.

Here the CDR3 DNA reads TGCAGTGCTGGGACAGGCCAGCATCAGCCCCAGCATTTT. This gives the protein CSAGTGQHQPQHF. The chain carries TRBV20-1 and TRBJ1-5; 8 bases align to TRBD1. After removal of 5 bases from V and 5 bases from J, the junction contained 5 bases not matched to a gene. Germline V lookup: CDR1 DFQATT, CDR2 SNEGSKA (reference sequence). There are 13 residues in the CDR3.